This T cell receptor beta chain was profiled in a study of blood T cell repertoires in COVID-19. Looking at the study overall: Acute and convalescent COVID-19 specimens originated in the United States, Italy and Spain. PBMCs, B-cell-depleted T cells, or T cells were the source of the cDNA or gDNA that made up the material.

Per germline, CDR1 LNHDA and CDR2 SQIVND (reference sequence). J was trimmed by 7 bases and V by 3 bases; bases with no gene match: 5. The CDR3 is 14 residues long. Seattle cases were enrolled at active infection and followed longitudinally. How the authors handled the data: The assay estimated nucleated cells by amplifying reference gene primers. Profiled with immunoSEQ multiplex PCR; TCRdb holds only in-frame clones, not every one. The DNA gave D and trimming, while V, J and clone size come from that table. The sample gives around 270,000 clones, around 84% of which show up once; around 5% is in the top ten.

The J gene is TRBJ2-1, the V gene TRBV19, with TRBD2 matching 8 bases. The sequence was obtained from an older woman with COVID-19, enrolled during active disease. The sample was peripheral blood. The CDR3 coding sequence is TGTGCCAGTAGTATCGGGACTAGAGGGAATGAGCAGTTCTTC. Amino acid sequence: CASSIGTRGNEQFF.